One sample yielded the 19 T cell receptor beta chains listed below, sequenced in a study of cytomegalovirus exposure and HLA in healthy donors. 13 Jbeta primers and 60 Vbeta primers were used for the PCR. Generated by immunoSEQ multiplex PCR, the TCRdb table keeps only in-frame clones and is missing some. The profile shows 80,000 or so clones, about 73% of them singletons. Sequences were obtained from PBMCs. These receptors were obtained from a man aged 35 to 55 in good health and CMV-seronegative.

The rearrangement joins TRBV4-3 to TRBJ2-3; 12 bases fit TRBD2. After removal of 1 base from V and 5 bases from J, the junction contained 10 bases not matched to a gene. Germline loops: CDR1 LGHNA, CDR2 YSLEER. The CDR3 length is 18 residues. CDR3 coding DNA: TGCGCCAGCAGCCAAGGGGGGTCTAGCGGGAGGGCCGGAGATACGCAGTATTTT. Translated, it gives CASSQGGSSGRAGDTQYF.

The genes are TRBV18 and TRBJ2-2, with TRBD1 identical over 7 bases. Germline CDR1 KGHSH, CDR2 LQKENI. The CDR3 has 16 residues. The ends lost 3 bases at V and 1 base at J; junction bases unmatched: 5. CDR3 bases: TGTGCCAGCTCACCTCTAGGACAGGAGAACACCGGGGAGCTGTTTTTT. It codes for CASSPLGQENTGELFF.

This sequence joins TRBV19 and TRBJ2-2; perhaps TRBD2 as D (6 bases). V lost 3 bases, J lost 4 bases, and 15 bases lay in between. The CDR3 extends over 16 amino acids. Germline CDR1 reads LNHDA; CDR2 reads SQIVND (reference sequence). CDR3: CASSIGGVGPTGELFF. The CDR3 DNA sequence: TGTGCCAGTAGTATTGGAGGGGTGGGCCCCACCGGGGAGCTGTTTTTT.

This chain links TRBV7-3 with TRBJ1-5; tentatively, D is TRBD1 (5 bases). The germline V gene has CDR1 SGHTA and CDR2 FQGTGA. CDR3 size: 17 residues. V was trimmed by 0 bases and J by 4 bases, leaving 16 bases between them. Here the CDR3 DNA reads TGTGCCAGCAGCTTAACTACAGGAAAAATTCCGAATCAGCCCCAGCATTTT. Translation: CASSLTTGKIPNQPQHF.

The chain couples TRBV6-5 to TRBJ2-1; D unresolved. CDR1 MNHEY and CDR2 SVGAGI come from the germline V gene. V was cut by 2 bases and J by 5 bases, with 16 bases left in between. This CDR3 has 16 amino acids. The chain's CDR3 is CASSYLPRQWDNEQFF. The CDR3 region has the DNA TGTGCCAGCAGTTACCTCCCGAGGCAGTGGGACAATGAGCAGTTCTTC.

The chain recombines TRBV4-1 with TRBJ2-1, with 8 nucleotides matching TRBD2. CDR3 size: 15 residues. The germline V gene encodes CDR1 MGHRA and CDR2 YSYEKL. The V and J ends lost 1 base and 8 bases, in that order; junction bases with no gene match: 7. The DNA of the CDR3 is TGCGCCAGCAGCCAAGTAAGCGGGAGTAAAGATGAGCAGTTCTTC. Protein product: CASSQVSGSKDEQFF.

This chain joins TRBV5-1 and TRBJ2-1, with 11 bases that match TRBD2. The V and J ends lost 3 bases and 2 bases, in that order; junction bases with no gene match: 7. The V gene's germline CDR1 is SGHRS and CDR2 YFSETQ. The CDR3 is 17 residues long. CDR3 sequence: CASSSGLAVRTYNEQFF. CDR3 in DNA: TGCGCCAGCAGCTCGGGACTAGCGGTACGTACCTACAATGAGCAGTTCTTC.

This clone was found a few times. This chain links TRBV28 with TRBJ1-5; weak D call: TRBD1 (5 bases). The CDR3 loop spans 15 amino acids. Looked up from germline, CDR1 is MDHEN and CDR2 is SYDVKM. With 6 bases removed from V and 7 bases from J, the gap between germline ends came to 19 bases. The CDR3 reads CASSLRGILNQPQHF. The CDR3 DNA sequence: TGTGCCAGCAGCCTGCGGGGGATTCTAAACCAGCCCCAGCATTTT.

This rearrangement joins TRBV2 to TRBJ1-1; 8 bases map to TRBD1. Germline V gives CDR1 SNHLY, CDR2 FYNNEI. The CDR3 consists of 14 residues. V was pared by 10 bases and J by 0 bases, with 7 bases of the junction left unmatched. CDR3 loop: CAISGQGMNTEAFF. The CDR3 coding sequence is TGTGCCATCTCAGGACAGGGAATGAACACTGAAGCTTTCTTT. Complete variable domain (other parts from reference TRBV2 and TRBJ1-1): EPEVTQTPSHQVTQMGQEVILRCVPISNHLYFYWYRQILGQKVEFLVSFYNNEISEKSEIFDDQFSVERPDGSNFTLKIRSTKLEDSAMYFCAISGQGMNTEAFFGQGTRLTVV.

This chain joins TRBV7-3 and TRBJ1-3; D is unclear. This CDR3 is 16 amino acids long. Germline V gene data show CDR1 as SGHTA and CDR2 as FQGTGA. V lost 0 bases and J 2 bases, leaving 11 bases between the germline ends. The DNA for the CDR3 is TGTGCCAGCAGCTTAACCTCTCAGATCGCTGGAAACACCATATATTTT. Its translation is CASSLTSQIAGNTIYF.

The chain links TRBV19 to TRBJ2-7; 7 nucleotides agree with TRBD2. Germline-derived CDR1 and CDR2 are LNHDA and SQIVND (reference sequence). V lost 3 bases to trimming and J lost 3 bases; unmatched junction nucleotides: 5. The CDR3 sequence is 14 residues long. Here the CDR3 DNA reads TGTGCCAGTAGTATGGGAGGGGCAGGCTACGAGCAGTACTTC. Residues: CASSMGGAGYEQYF.

The CDR3 protein is CASSLGTSGRMGEQFF. The CDR3 DNA is TGTGCCAGCAGCTTAGGGACTAGCGGGAGGATGGGTGAGCAGTTCTTC. The genes are TRBV11-3 and TRBJ2-1; 14 bases match TRBD2. V shed 1 base, J shed 9 bases, and the junction held 5 bases outside the gene matches. Per the germline V gene, CDR1 is SGHNT and CDR2 is YENEEA. The CDR3 runs 16 residues.

The chain has TRBV27 and TRBJ2-7, with 7 positions matching TRBD1. V dropped 6 bases and J dropped 0; count of bases not matched to a gene: 17. This CDR3 comprises 18 residues. CDR1 is MNHEY and CDR2 is SMNVEV in the germline V gene (reference sequence). CDR3 sequence (DNA): TGTGCCAGCAGCCCCTCCCCCCTTGGACAGGCTTACTCCTACGAGCAGTACTTC. It translates to CASSPSPLGQAYSYEQYF.

The V gene is TRBV5-8, the J gene TRBJ2-7; a possible D gene is TRBD1 (5 bases). CDR3 length: 11 residues. Germline-derived CDR1 and CDR2 are SGHTS and YDEGEE. V was trimmed by 4 bases and J by 6 bases, leaving 8 bases between them. In DNA, the CDR3 is TGTGCCAGCAGCATCAGGGCCGAGCAGTACTTC. It is translated as CASSIRAEQYF.

This chain uses TRBV5-1 with TRBJ2-1; 7 bases map to TRBD2. V dropped 4 bases and J dropped 3; count of bases not matched to a gene: 7. Germline CDR1 is SGHRS and CDR2 is YFSETQ. This CDR3 has 15 residues. The CDR3 is CASSTGLGLYNEQFF. The CDR3 coding sequence is TGCGCCAGCAGCACCGGACTAGGGCTCTACAATGAGCAGTTCTTC. Based on the CDR3 plus reference TRBV5-1 and TRBJ2-1, the full variable domain is KAGVTQTPRYLIKTRGQQVTLSCSPISGHRSVSWYQQTPGQGLQFLFEYFSETQRNKGNFPGRFSGRQFSNSRSEMNVSTLELGDSALYLCASSTGLGLYNEQFFGPGTRLTVL.

V and J are TRBV27 and TRBJ1-6; 8 nucleotides line up with TRBD1. This CDR3 spans 15 amino acids. Per germline, CDR1 MNHEY and CDR2 SMNVEV (reference sequence). J was trimmed by 7 bases and V by 5 bases; bases with no gene match: 7. The CDR3 reads CASSPVDRANSPLHF. DNA for the CDR3: TGTGCCAGCAGTCCGGTGGACAGGGCCAATTCACCCCTCCACTTT.

This chain joins TRBV21-1 and TRBJ2-1; the table's TRBD1 call for D was not verified on the DNA. TRBV21-1 counts as a pseudogene. This CDR3 spans 17 amino acids. This chain's CDR3 is CASSKDSGDFPYNEQFF. The CDR3 bases are TGTGCCAGCAGCAAAGATTCAGGGGATTTTCCCTACAATGAGCAGTTCTTC.

This chain uses TRBV7-2 with TRBJ2-1, with D tentatively TRBD1 (6 bases). Between the trimmed V and J ends, which lost 2 bases and 1 base, there was a span of 21 bases. CDR1 and CDR2 (germline): SGHTA, FQGNSA. CDR3 size: 19 residues. In nucleotides, the CDR3 is TGTGCCAGCAGCTTATGGGTTTCAGGGGAGTCCCCTTCCTACAATGAGCAGTTCTTC. It yields the protein CASSLWVSGESPSYNEQFF.

The chain's CDR3 is CASSHRAGGPDEQFF. CDR3 in DNA: TGTGCCAGCAGTCACAGAGCGGGAGGGCCGGATGAGCAGTTCTTC. The V and J genes are TRBV5-4 and TRBJ2-1; 10 bases align to TRBD2. The CDR3 is made up of 15 amino acids. With V trimmed by 5 bases and J by 8 bases, 10 bases remained unmatched. Per the germline V gene, CDR1 is SGHNT and CDR2 is YYREEE (reference sequence). The entire variable domain, with the rest obtained from reference TRBV5-4 and TRBJ2-1, is as follows: ETGVTQSPTHLIKTRGQQVTLRCSSQSGHNTVSWYQQALGQGPQFIFQYYREEENGRGNFPPRFSGLQFPNYSSELNVNALELDDSALYLCASSHRAGGPDEQFFGPGTRLTVL.